Sequencing of this T cell receptor (beta chain) was carried out in a study of shared clonotypes between healthy human individuals. At the level of the study: The donor pool was made up of a couple of women and three men aged 18 to 49. Three CD4 naive, three CD4 memory, two CD8 naive and one CD8 memory plate were used per donor.

V shed 2 bases and J 5 bases; nucleotides not matched to a gene: 5. The CDR3 totals 15 residues. The V gene's germline CDR1 is SGHVS and CDR2 FNYEAQ. Assay used: immunoSEQ multiplex PCR; TCRdb lists only in-frame clones, some missing. The sample lists about 2.4 million clones, under 95% occurring once. This chain connects TRBV7-6 to TRBJ2-2; TRBD1 matches at 7 bases. Material for sequencing was naive CD4+ T cells from PBMCs. Specified subset: CD45RA+ positively selected. The TCR was taken from a man between 18 and 29 years old in good health. Some clones in this sample may be carry-over from other donors' samples. CDR3 in amino acids: CASSLSGRGTGELFF. DNA of the CDR3: TGTGCCAGCAGCTTATCGGGCAGGGGGACCGGGGAGCTGTTTTTT.